The 29 T cell receptor beta chains given below trace back to one sample, sequenced in a study of T-cell reconstitution after alpha-beta-depleted transplantation in children. Unique molecular identifiers featured in how the TCRbeta library was prepared. TCRdb re-analysed the PCR reads in MiXCR, keeping a single row per CDR3 protein. The data show about 300,000 distinct CDR3 sequences, 10% seen once. The sample in question was PBMCs, obtained before TCRalphabeta/CD19-depleted stem cell transplant. The receptors shown here come from a boy in the first two years of life with acute myeloid leukemia, due to receive a stem cell transplant.

This clonotype has more than one count but fewer than ten. This sequence joins TRBV11-3 and TRBJ1-2; maybe TRBD1 (6 bases). Germline V gene lookup returns CDR1 SGHNT and CDR2 YENEEA. There are 11 residues in the CDR3. V was cut by 1 base and J by 14 bases, with 11 bases left in between. The CDR3 bases are TGTGCCAGCAGCTTAGTGGGGACAAGGACCTTC. Translated, it gives CASSLVGTRTF.

In regard to this clonotype: A much larger clone lies a single base off, so this may be a read error. The chain employs TRBV20-1 and TRBJ2-7, with 11 bases lining up with TRBD1. V shed 2 bases and J 3 bases; nucleotides not matched to a gene: 6. This CDR3 is built from 15 residues. Germline CDR1 DFQATT, CDR2 SNEGSKA (reference sequence). The CDR3 DNA reads TGCAGTGCTAGACCCTGGACAGGGGGCAACTACGAGCAGTACTTC. Its protein is CSARPWTGGNYEQYF.

The sample holds many counts of this clonotype. This chain connects TRBV7-3 to TRBJ2-3, with D perhaps TRBD1 or TRBD2 (6 bases each). This CDR3 is built from 13 residues. V lost 7 bases and J 1 base, leaving 9 bases between the germline ends. CDR1 is SGHTA and CDR2 is FQGTGA in the germline V gene. CDR3 in amino acids: CASTEGGTDTQYF. In DNA, the CDR3 is TGTGCCAGCACGGAGGGGGGCACAGATACGCAGTATTTT. Drawing the rest from reference TRBV7-3 and TRBJ2-3, the complete variable domain is GAGVSQTPSNKVTEKGKYVELRCDPISGHTALYWYRQSLGQGPEFLIYFQGTGAADDSGLPNDRFFAVRPEGSVSTLKIQRTERGDSAVYLCASTEGGTDTQYFGPGTRLTVL.

This clonotype was recorded many times. The rearrangement joins TRBV29-1 to TRBJ2-5; the D gene is possibly TRBD2 (5 bases). CDR3 length: 12 residues. Germline V gene sequence: CDR1 SQVTM, CDR2 ANQGSEA. Trimming removed 3 bases at V and 7 bases at J, with 12 bases between. As DNA, the CDR3 is TGCAGCGTTGATCCTAGCTTCGGGACCCAGTACTTC. Protein: CSVDPSFGTQYF.

Many counts were recorded for this clonotype. The chain carries TRBV5-5 and TRBJ2-1, with TRBD1 matching 10 bases. Germline V gene lookup returns CDR1 SGHKS and CDR2 YYEKEE (reference sequence). Trimming removed 3 bases from V and 4 bases from J; junction bases left unmatched: 4. The CDR3 spans 15 residues. DNA for the CDR3: TGTGCCAGCAGCTCCGGGACAGGGGCTTACAATGAGCAGTTCTTC. It translates to CASSSGTGAYNEQFF.

Many counts were recorded for this clonotype. The chain employs TRBV5-1 and TRBJ2-7, with a weak D call TRBD1 (5 bases). Trimming removed 4 bases from V and 3 bases from J, with 20 bases in between. The CDR3 has 16 residues. Germline values: CDR1 SGHRS, CDR2 YFSETQ. In DNA form, the CDR3 reads TGCGCCAGCAGCCTACACTTGTCTCAGGGAAACTACGAGCAGTACTTC. Amino acids: CASSLHLSQGNYEQYF.

This clonotype was counted between two and nine times. The rearrangement joins TRBV7-3 to TRBJ2-3; a possible D gene is TRBD2 (7 bases). The CDR3 is 14 residues long. With 7 bases removed from V and 3 bases from J, the gap between germline ends came to 14 bases. The germline V gene encodes CDR1 SGHTA and CDR2 FQGTGA. CDR3 residues: CASKMGGPTDTQYF. The DNA of the CDR3 is TGTGCCAGCAAAATGGGGGGGCCGACAGATACGCAGTATTTT.

The chain is built from TRBV11-1 and TRBJ1-1; D gene uncertain. This CDR3 is 14 amino acids long. Trimming shortened V by 4 bases and J by 1 base, and 10 bases separated the two germline ends. Per germline, CDR1 SGHAT and CDR2 FQDESV (reference sequence). CDR3 DNA: TGTGCCAGCAGCTCAGAGACACCGAACACTGAAGCTTTCTTT. Its protein product is CASSSETPNTEAFF.

This clonotype was seen at least ten times. The J gene is TRBJ2-2, the V gene TRBV20-1, with 10 nucleotides matching TRBD2. Germline V gives CDR1 DFQATT, CDR2 SNEGSKA (reference sequence). The trim removed 1 base at V and 2 bases at J, leaving 4 bases unmatched. This CDR3 is built from 16 residues. CDR3 protein: CSARVLLAGNTGELFF. The DNA of the CDR3 is TGCAGTGCTAGAGTCCTACTAGCGGGAAACACCGGGGAGCTGTTTTTT.

This clonotype occurred many times. The chain employs TRBV24-1 and TRBJ2-7, with 11 positions matching TRBD1. Losses at the gene ends were 2 bases for V and 3 bases for J; bases not matched to a gene: 5. Germline V gene sequence: CDR1 KGHDR, CDR2 SFDVKD. The CDR3 is 16 amino acids. CDR3 in amino acids: CATSDWGTGGIYEQYF. The CDR3 DNA sequence: TGTGCCACCAGTGATTGGGGGACAGGGGGGATCTACGAGCAGTACTTC.

This clonotype showed up many times. The rearrangement joins TRBV18 to TRBJ1-5; 9 bases match TRBD1. CDR3 size: 16 residues. CDR1 and CDR2 (germline): KGHSH, LQKENI. V was pared by 3 bases and J by 3 bases, with 6 bases of the junction left unmatched. The CDR3 spells CASSPLGQGINQPQHF. DNA of the CDR3: TGTGCCAGCTCACCCCTGGGACAGGGAATCAATCAGCCCCAGCATTTT.

This sequence joins TRBV23-1 and TRBJ2-3; D not certain. TRBV23-1 is reported as an ORF; its role is uncertain. The CDR3 sequence is 13 residues long. V dropped 4 bases and J dropped 4 bases, with 9 bases sitting between them. DNA for the CDR3: TGCGCCAGCAGTCCTGGACCGGCAGATACGCAGTATTTT. Translating gives CASSPGPADTQYF.

This clonotype has a count of ten or more. This chain uses TRBV7-9 with TRBJ2-3, with unresolved D. CDR1 SEHNR and CDR2 FQNEAQ come from the germline V gene (reference sequence). The germline V and J ends were trimmed by 3 bases and 1 base, with 14 bases remaining between them. CDR3 length: 16 residues. The CDR3 DNA is TGTGCCAGCAGCTTGGTTGAACTTATCGGCACAGATACGCAGTATTTT. As protein: CASSLVELIGTDTQYF. The variable domain in full, with the rest retrieved from reference TRBV7-9 and TRBJ2-3, is DTGVSQNPRHKITKRGQNVTFRCDPISEHNRLYWYRQTLGQGPEFLTYFQNEAQLEKSRLLSDRFSAERPKGSFSTLEIQRTEQGDSAMYLCASSLVELIGTDTQYFGPGTRLTVL.

On this clonotype itself: A much larger clone is a single base away; this may be a read error. The chain is built from TRBV28 and TRBJ1-2; D possibly corresponds to TRBD1 (5 bases). Trimming cost V 6 bases and J 7 bases, with 15 bases left between them. CDR1 is MDHEN and CDR2 is SYDVKM in the germline V gene. This CDR3 spans 13 amino acids. The CDR3 sequence is CASSLGTESGYTF. The CDR3 region has the DNA TGTGCCAGCAGCCTAGGGACCGAGAGTGGCTACACCTTC.

There are many counts of this clonotype. The chain has TRBV7-6 and TRBJ2-2, with 7 bases aligning to TRBD1. The germline gives CDR1 SGHVS, CDR2 FNYEAQ. J lost 5 bases, V lost 0 bases, and 9 bases had no gene match. The CDR3 totals 17 residues. The CDR3 DNA is TGTGCCAGCAGCTTAGCTGAGACAGGGAAATCTACCGGGGAGCTGTTTTTT. Amino acid sequence: CASSLAETGKSTGELFF.

The chain combines TRBV29-1 with TRBJ2-2, with 7 positions matching TRBD1. The germline V gene encodes CDR1 SQVTM and CDR2 ANQGSEA. The junction had 6 bases not matched to a gene; V was cut back by 7 bases and J by 4 bases. The CDR3 contains 13 residues. The chain's CDR3 is CSAPGQSTGELFF. CDR3 in DNA: TGCAGCGCCCCGGGACAGTCCACCGGGGAGCTGTTTTTT.

This clonotype was found many times. The chain has TRBV20-1 and TRBJ2-1, with a tentative D call TRBD2 (6 bases). This CDR3 contains 15 residues. V was clipped by 5 bases and J by 4 bases, with 18 bases between them. Germline CDR1 and CDR2: DFQATT and SNEGSKA (reference sequence). The CDR3 loop reads CSAYPSGRGYNEQFF. The CDR3 bases are TGCAGTGCTTACCCGAGCGGTCGGGGGTACAATGAGCAGTTCTTC.

This clonotype was seen repeatedly, ten times or more. The CDR3 is CASSLGGFSYEQYF. For the CDR3, the DNA is TGTGCCAGCAGTTTAGGAGGGTTCTCCTACGAGCAGTACTTC. This chain joins TRBV12-3 or TRBV12-4 and TRBJ2-7, with D perhaps TRBD2 (5 bases). The CDR3 loop spans 14 amino acids. Trimming removed 1 base from V and 0 bases from J, with 7 bases in between.

This clonotype was seen a handful of times. The genes are TRBV7-8 and TRBJ1-5, with D hard to call. V lost 1 base and J lost 4, with 11 bases in between. Germline loops: CDR1 SGHVS, CDR2 FQNEAQ. The CDR3 extends over 15 amino acids. The CDR3 coding sequence is TGTGCCAGCAGCTTAGATCCGGCAGAAAATCAGCCCCAGCATTTT. It encodes CASSLDPAENQPQHF.

This clonotype was seen more than once but under ten times. This chain connects TRBV2 to TRBJ1-1; TRBD1 agrees at 7 bases. J gave up 0 bases and V 3 bases, and 4 bases lay outside the gene matches. The CDR3 is 15 amino acids. Germline V CDR1 and CDR2: SNHLY, FYNNEI. CDR3 nucleotides: TGTGCCAGCAGTGACGAGGGGGCGATGAACACTGAAGCTTTCTTT. Its protein is CASSDEGAMNTEAFF.

This clonotype showed up many times. V usage is TRBV7-2 and J usage is TRBJ2-3; TRBD2 is a possible D gene (6 bases). The CDR3 covers 15 residues. Trimming left V 2 bases short and J 1 base short, with 10 bases between. Germline CDR1 is SGHTA and CDR2 is FQGNSA. The CDR3 DNA reads TGTGCCAGCAGCTTACTGGCTAGCGGCACAGATACGCAGTATTTT. Its translation: CASSLLASGTDTQYF.

About this clonotype: This may arise from a read error, as a much more abundant clone is one base away. V and J are TRBV5-6 and TRBJ2-7; 11 bases agree with TRBD2. V trimming: 2 bases; J trimming: 5 bases; junction bases outside the gene matches: 6. This CDR3 region has 15 residues. The germline CDR1 and CDR2 sequences are SGHDT and YYEEEE. The CDR3 is CASSFVAGGPDEQYF. The CDR3 DNA sequence: TGTGCCAGCAGCTTTGTAGCGGGGGGGCCTGACGAGCAGTACTTC. Full variable domain (rest looked up from reference TRBV5-6 and TRBJ2-7): DAGVTQSPTHLIKTRGQQVTLRCSPKSGHDTVSWYQQALGQGPQFIFQYYEEEERQRGNFPDRFSGHQFPNYSSELNVNALLLGDSALYLCASSFVAGGPDEQYFGPGTRLTVT.

This clonotype was detected many times. The chain has TRBV6-5 and TRBJ2-7; 7 bases are a match to TRBD1. The CDR3 extends over 14 amino acids. The V segment lost 4 bases and the J segment 4 bases; nucleotides outside the gene matches: 7. The germline V gene encodes CDR1 MNHEY and CDR2 SVGAGI. CDR3 nucleotide sequence: TGTGCCAGCAGTTCATTCGGGACAGTTTACGAGCAGTACTTC. Translating it yields CASSSFGTVYEQYF.

The chain employs TRBV5-8 and TRBJ1-1, with TRBD1 as a possible D gene (5 bases). Germline V gene sequence: CDR1 SGHTS, CDR2 YDEGEE. The length of the CDR3 is 15 residues. V was cut by 4 bases and J by 6 bases, with 19 bases left in between. The CDR3 DNA reads as TGTGCCAGCAGCGGTGACAACAGGCGTCACGCTGAAGCTTTCTTT. Translating it yields CASSGDNRRHAEAFF.

This clonotype was picked up many times. V and J are TRBV10-3 and TRBJ2-5, with 8 nucleotides matching TRBD1. The CDR3 has 14 residues. From germline, CDR1 is ENHRY and CDR2 SYGVKD. V was pared by 6 bases and J by 4 bases, with 7 bases of the junction left unmatched. The CDR3 reads CAISPGQERETQYF. The CDR3 DNA reads TGTGCCATCAGCCCGGGACAGGAAAGAGAGACCCAGTACTTC.

The chain has TRBV7-6 and TRBJ2-1; 11 nucleotides align to TRBD2. With 5 bases clipped from V and 0 bases from J, the junction kept 15 bases outside the gene matches. This CDR3 spans 20 amino acids. The germline gives CDR1 SGHVS, CDR2 FNYEAQ. The CDR3 sequence is CASSLPAGLAALSSYNEQFF. CDR3 DNA: TGTGCCAGCAGCCTACCCGCGGGACTAGCGGCGTTGAGCTCCTACAATGAGCAGTTCTTC.

This clonotype was observed at least ten times. The genes are TRBV29-1 and TRBJ2-1; 11 bases align to TRBD2. CDR1 is SQVTM and CDR2 is ANQGSEA in the germline V gene. The CDR3 is made up of 15 amino acids. V gave up 5 bases and J gave up 4 bases; unmatched junction bases: 7. The CDR3 nucleotides are TGCAGCGTTAAGGATCCTAGCGGGGGGTACAATGAGCAGTTCTTC. It translates to CSVKDPSGGYNEQFF.

This clonotype has a count of ten or more. V and J are TRBV20-1 and TRBJ2-1; TRBD2 matches 12 bases. The CDR3 is made up of 15 amino acids. Germline values: CDR1 DFQATT, CDR2 SNEGSKA (reference sequence). V lost 2 bases and J lost 5; bases outside the gene matches: 4. The CDR3 sequence: CSARRLAGAHNEQFF. The CDR3 region has the DNA TGCAGTGCTAGAAGACTAGCGGGAGCTCACAATGAGCAGTTCTTC.

This clonotype was seen at least ten times. The chain combines TRBV20-1 with TRBJ2-1; 11 nucleotides line up with TRBD2. Germline V gene lookup returns CDR1 DFQATT and CDR2 SNEGSKA (reference sequence). With 6 bases clipped from V and 0 bases from J, the junction kept 4 bases outside the gene matches. The CDR3 extends over 15 amino acids. The CDR3: CSATSGVYSYNEQFF. The CDR3 DNA is TGCAGTGCGACTAGCGGGGTTTACTCCTACAATGAGCAGTTCTTC.